This T cell receptor beta chain was captured in a study of blood T cells in healthy people across ages. Study results and limitations: Long-lived donors exceeded aged donors in naive CD4+ cells and diversity.

Through a sample-barcoded 5' primer and a J-beta primer mix, a second PCR was run for roughly 6 to 12 cycles. TCRdb re-called the 5' RACE reads with MiXCR, one entry per CDR3 protein. The sample includes 1.5 million to 2 million distinct CDR3 sequences, about 50% of them seen just once. Many counts were recorded for this clonotype. Its target is unknown. Trimming removed 5 bases from V and 2 bases from J, with 10 bases in between. Per germline, CDR1 SGHTA and CDR2 FQGNSA. The CDR3 runs 13 residues. The specimen sequenced was blood. This sequence was found in a woman between 40 and 50 years old in good health. This chain uses TRBV7-2 with TRBJ2-7; D is undetermined. CDR3 loop: CASSLTTTYEQYF. CDR3 nucleotides: TGTGCCAGCAGCCTCACAACCACCTACGAGCAGTACTTC.